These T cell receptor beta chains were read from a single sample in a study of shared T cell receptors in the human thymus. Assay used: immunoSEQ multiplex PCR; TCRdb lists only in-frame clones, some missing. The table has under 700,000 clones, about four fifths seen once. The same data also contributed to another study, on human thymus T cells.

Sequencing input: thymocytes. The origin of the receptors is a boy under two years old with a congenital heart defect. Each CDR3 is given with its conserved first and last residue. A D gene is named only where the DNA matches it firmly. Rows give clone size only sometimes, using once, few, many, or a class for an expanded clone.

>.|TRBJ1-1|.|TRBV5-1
TGCGCCAGCAGCCCCACTGACGGGATGAACACTGAAGCTTTCTTT
CASSPTDGMNTEAFF
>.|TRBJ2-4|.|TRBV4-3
TGCGCCAGCAGCCAGGAACCGGGACTCCTAGCCAAAAACATTCAGTACTTC
CASSQEPGLLAKNIQYF
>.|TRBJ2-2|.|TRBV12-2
TGTGCAAGTCGCTTAGTGCCAGCCCCACCCCTAGCGGGAGATGGGGCCGGGGAGCTGTTTTTT
CASRLVPAPPLAGDGAGELFF
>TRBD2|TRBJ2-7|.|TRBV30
TGTGCCTGGAGGGACGAATATAGCGGGAGACGACCCATTTACGAGCAGTACTTC
CAWRDEYSGRRPIYEQYF
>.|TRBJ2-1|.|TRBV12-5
TGTGCTAGTGGTGAGGGGGATGAGCAGTTCTTC
CASGEGDEQFF
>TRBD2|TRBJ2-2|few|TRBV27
TGTGCCAGCAGTTTATCGGTGTCCAGTGGACTAGCGGGGACCACCGGGGAGCTGTTTTTT
CASSLSVSSGLAGTTGELFF
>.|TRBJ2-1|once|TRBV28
TGTGCCAGCACCGACTTCCGGGACGGAGGGTTCAATGAGCAGTTCTTC
CASTDFRDGGFNEQFF
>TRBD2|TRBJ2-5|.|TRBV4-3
TGCGCCAGCAGCCAAGATCGGTCGGTTGGCGGGAGGGCCGAAGAGACCCAGTACTTC
CASSQDRSVGGRAEETQYF
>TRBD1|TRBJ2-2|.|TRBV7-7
TGTGCCAGCAGCTTATCAGAACAGGGGTACACCGGGGAGCTGTTTTTT
CASSLSEQGYTGELFF
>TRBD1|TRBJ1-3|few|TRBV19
TGTGCCAGTAGTACGACAGGGACAACTGGAAACACCATATATTTT
CASSTTGTTGNTIYF
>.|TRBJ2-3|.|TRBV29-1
TGCAGCGTTGAGGTTGAATTTCGGGTGGCAGATACGCAGTATTTT
CSVEVEFRVADTQYF
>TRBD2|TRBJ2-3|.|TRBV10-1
TGCGCCAGCAGGCCGGGACTAGCTATCGATACGCAGTATTTT
CASRPGLAIDTQYF
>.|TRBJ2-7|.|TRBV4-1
TGCGCCAGCAGCCAAGCCTGGACTCACGAAACCTACGAGCAGTACTTC
CASSQAWTHETYEQYF
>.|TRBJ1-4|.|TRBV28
TGTGCCAGCAGTTTAGCAGGAAATGAAAAACTGTTTTTT
CASSLAGNEKLFF
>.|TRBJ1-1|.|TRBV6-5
TGTGCCAGCAGGGGCCACAGGACCCCAGGCACTGAAGCTTTCTTT
CASRGHRTPGTEAFF
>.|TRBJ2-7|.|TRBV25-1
TGTGCCAGCAGTGAAAGAGTGGGAGAAGTTTACGAGCAGTACTTC
CASSERVGEVYEQYF
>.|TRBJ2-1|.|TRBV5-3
TGTGCCAGAAGCTTGGAAGCTAGCCCCTCCTACAATGAGCAGTTCTTC
CARSLEASPSYNEQFF
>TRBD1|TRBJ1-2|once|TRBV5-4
TGTGCCAGCCGGGACAGGGGCCGCACGGGCTACACCTTC
CASRDRGRTGYTF
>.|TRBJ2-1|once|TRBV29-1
TGCAGCGTTGAAGTAGACTACAATGAGCAGTTCTTC
CSVEVDYNEQFF
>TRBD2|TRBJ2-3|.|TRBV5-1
TGCGCCAGCAGCTTGGTAGGAGGCGGGAGCTTAGATACGCAGTATTTT
CASSLVGGGSLDTQYF
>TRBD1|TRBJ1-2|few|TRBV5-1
TGCGCCAGCAGCTTGTCCATGACAGGGGGTGGCTATGGCTACACCTTC
CASSLSMTGGGYGYTF
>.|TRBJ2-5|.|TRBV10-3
TGTGCCATCAGTGAGTCAGACAGCAAGCTTCAAGAGACCCAGTACTTC
CAISESDSKLQETQYF
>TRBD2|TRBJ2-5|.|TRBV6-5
TGTGCCAGCAGCGGGGAGGGGCGAGAGACCCAGTACTTC
CASSGEGRETQYF
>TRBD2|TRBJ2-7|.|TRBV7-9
TGTGCCAGCAGCTTTACCTCTGCGGGAGAAGGCTACGAGCAGTACTTC
CASSFTSAGEGYEQYF
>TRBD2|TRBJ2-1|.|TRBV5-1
TGCGCCAGCTCCGGGACTAGCGGCGCCTACAATGAGCAGTTCTTC
CASSGTSGAYNEQFF
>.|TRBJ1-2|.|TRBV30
TGTGCCTGGAGTGTAAGGGTGAGGGGGAATTGTTTTGGCTACACCTTC
CAWSVRVRGNCFGYTF
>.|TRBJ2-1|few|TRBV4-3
TGCGCCAGCAGCCTAGAGAGGGGGACGGACAATGAGCAGTTCTTC
CASSLERGTDNEQFF
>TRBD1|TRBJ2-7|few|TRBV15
TGTGCCACCAGCAGAGATTCCCATGGACAGGTAGACAGGGGAAACGAGCAGTACTTC
CATSRDSHGQVDRGNEQYF
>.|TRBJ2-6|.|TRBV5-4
TGTGCCAGCAGCTTAGATGCAGTTCTCTCTGGGGCCAACGTCCTGACTTTC
CASSLDAVLSGANVLTF
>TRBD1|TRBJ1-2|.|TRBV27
TGTGCCAGCAGTCCTCATCGGACAGGCCGTAACTATGGCTACACCTTC
CASSPHRTGRNYGYTF
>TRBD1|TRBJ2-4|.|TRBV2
TGTGCCAGCAGCGCAGGTTGGGGACAGGCTGATGGAAACATTCAGTACTTC
CASSAGWGQADGNIQYF
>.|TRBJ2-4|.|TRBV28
TGTGCCAGCAGTTTAAGGGGGTTAATAGCCAAAAACATTCAGTACTTC
CASSLRGLIAKNIQYF
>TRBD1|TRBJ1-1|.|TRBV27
TGTGCCAGCAGCAAGGGGCAGGGGGCGACGGGAACTGAAGCTTTCTTT
CASSKGQGATGTEAFF
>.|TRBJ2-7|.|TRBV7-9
TGTGCCAGCAGCTTTCTAAGCGACGAGCAGTACTTC
CASSFLSDEQYF
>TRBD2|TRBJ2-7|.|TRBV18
TGTGCCAGCTCACCAATAACTAGCGGGAGTAAAGGGTACGAGCAGTACTTC
CASSPITSGSKGYEQYF
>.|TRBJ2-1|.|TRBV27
TGTGCCAGCAGTTCCCTCAGGCAGGCCTACAATGAGCAGTTCTTC
CASSSLRQAYNEQFF
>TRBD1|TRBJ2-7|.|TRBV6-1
TGTGCCAGCAGTGAGCCATGGGGAGGGGACAGGGGAGTCTACGAGCAGTACTTC
CASSEPWGGDRGVYEQYF
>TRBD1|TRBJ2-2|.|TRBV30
TGTGCCTGGAGTGTTTGTCGGACAGGGAGTATGAACACCGGGGAGCTGTTTTTT
CAWSVCRTGSMNTGELFF